What follows describes a single T cell receptor (beta chain). This receptor's antigen is unknown. Per-base qualities were not stored, and no clone one base away is much larger. Reading from cysteine to phenylalanine, the CDR3 counts 15 amino acids. Solely the CDR3 DNA is kept, with 45 bases framed from the first base. V lost 7 bases and J lost 0 bases; the stretch between them is 10 bases long. CDR1 is given as MDHEN and CDR2 as SYDVKM, both from the germline V gene. A second Seattle source provided samples from volunteer blood donors who had recovered from COVID-19. The collaborating institutions used their own protocols to collect whole blood in K2EDTA tubes. For TCRbeta analysis, collaborators shipped samples in one of three forms: frozen whole blood, isolated PBMCs, or DNA extracted from either of those sample types. TCRbeta CDR3 regions were amplified from genomic DNA by means of the immunoSEQ Assay, a bias-controlled multiplex PCR. On the authors' methods: Within the assay, amplification of reference gene primers was used to estimate how many nucleated cells each sample contained. To quantify the absolute abundance of each unique TCRbeta CDR3 rearrangement, sequence reads were collapsed and filtered. For each sample, productive Simpson clonality was calculated as the square root of Simpson's diversity index across productive rearrangements. TCRdb took over this immuneACCESS table, retaining in-frame rearrangements with V and J assigned. Such tables are incomplete; in checked studies, under half of the missing clones stem from an unresolved V gene, and the remainder is unexplained. The V and J calls and clone size come from that table; D and trimming were worked out from the DNA. This sample holds approximately 260,000 clones; roughly 90% were observed only once. The ten largest clones add up to about 2.1% of the sample.

This record comes from a study of blood T cell repertoires in COVID-19 (dated by TCRdb to 2019 to 2021). Broadly, across the study: Samples from collaborators originated in the United States, Italy and Spain and spanned both the acute and convalescent phases of COVID-19. The material from the prospective study consisted of cDNA or gDNA derived from T cells, B-cell-depleted T cells, or PBMCs. The dataset comprised deeply sampled blood TCRbeta repertoires from subjects exposed to, actively infected with, or recovered from COVID-19. The repertoires were released in a freely available public database meant as a resource for research on the immune response to SARS-CoV-2. Samples were obtained from the ongoing ImmuneRACE study (first 160 participants) and from some 1,200 subjects provided by 6 global collaborators. Sample metadata almost always included a de-identified subject ID, COVID-19 status, age in years and sex. Where available, HLA class I and class II types were obtained from metadata supplied by the sample provider rather than from assay-based typing.

The full study reports these points: The amount of clinical and demographic metadata varied by source and participant and was provided uncurated.

The sequencing input was peripheral blood. The origin of this receptor is a woman aged 40 to 55 who had recovered from COVID-19. The sequence links TRBV28 to TRBJ1-6, and possibly TRBD1, on 6 matching bases. The nucleotide sequence is given as TGTGCCAGCATGGGGGCGAGCTCCTATAATTCACCCCTCCACTTT. Its protein is CASMGASSYNSPLHF. Supplemented by the reference TRBV28 and TRBJ1-6 proteins around the CDR3, the complete variable domain is DVKVTQSSRYLVKRTGEKVFLECVQDMDHENMFWYRQDPGLGLRLIYFSYDVKMKEKGDIPEGYSVSREKKERFSLILESASTNQTSMYLCASMGASSYNSPLHFGNGTRLTVT.